Listed here is a single TCR beta chain. Between the trimmed V and J ends, which lost 4 bases and 3 bases, there was a span of 11 bases. Germline V gene lookup returns CDR1 SGHDT and CDR2 YYEEEE. There are 14 residues in the CDR3. Method: immunoSEQ multiplex PCR; TCRdb's copy keeps in-frame clones and lacks some. The table includes tens of thousands of clones, 75% to 90% detected once. The data were obtained in a study of OX40 agonist ivuxolimab in advanced cancers. This TCR was sampled from an adult with an advanced solid tumor such as melanoma, head and neck, liver or kidney cancer. The chain carries TRBV5-6 and TRBJ1-5; maybe TRBD1 (6 bases). This specimen was CD4+ or CD8+ T cells sorted from blood, taken in a trial of the OX40 agonist ivuxolimab. The CDR3 sequence: CASSIGQSNQPQHF. CDR3 coding DNA: TGTGCCAGCAGCATCGGACAGTCCAATCAGCCCCAGCATTTT.